The next 2 T cell receptor beta chains were all read from a single sample in a study of blood T cell repertoires in COVID-19. Only in-frame clones appear in the TCRdb table, and some are missing; sequencing was by immunoSEQ multiplex PCR. The data contain about 380,000 clones, about 80% of them singletons. The sample taken for sequencing was peripheral blood. These receptors were taken from a human donor with acute or convalescent COVID-19. The donor label of this sample is uncertain.

J is TRBJ1-6 and V is TRBV30, with D tentatively TRBD1 (6 bases). Trimming took off 4 bases at V and 7 bases at J, with 14 bases between the two ends. The CDR3 length is 14 residues. Germline lookup yields CDR1 GTSNPN and CDR2 SVGIG (reference sequence). The CDR3 spells CAWKGGSWNSPLHF. CDR3 sequence (DNA): TGTGCCTGGAAGGGGGGGTCCTGGAATTCACCCCTCCACTTT.

For this clone: Other DNA sequences of this sample code for an identical CDR3. The CDR3: CASSGGGTGELFF. CDR3 sequence (DNA): TGTGCCAGCTCCGGGGGAGGCACCGGGGAGCTGTTTTTT. The rearrangement links TRBV2 to TRBJ2-2, with D possibly TRBD2 on 6 matching bases. Germline-derived CDR1 and CDR2 are SNHLY and FYNNEI. With 8 bases removed from V and 4 bases from J, the gap between germline ends came to 11 bases. This CDR3 has 13 amino acids.